This TCR beta chain is drawn from a study of shared clonotypes between healthy human individuals (dated by TCRdb to about 2020). Study-level background: The cohort included three men and a couple of women between 18 and 49 years of age. For each donor, CD4 naive and CD4 memory were each given three plates, CD8 naive was given two plates, and CD8 memory was given one plate. Blood TCR repertoires of several healthy adults were deeply sequenced to estimate repertoire size and the extent of clonotype sharing between individuals. To increase sequencing depth and limit assay-specific biases, different laboratories used diverse techniques to prepare libraries and sequence TCR repertoires. Per donor, leukapheresis produced somewhere between about 0.8 and 9 billion PBMCs. What the authors observed across the whole study: Naive subsets generally had larger estimated clonotype richness than memory subsets did. When a handful of donors were compared, the shared fraction of clonotypes was about 5.2% for naive CD4, 3.5% to 4% for naive CD8, roughly 2.5% for memory CD4, and roughly 0.43% for memory CD8. Pairwise subsampling indicated that sequencing depth was expected to affect the degree of clonotype sharing among donors. Even with the large sequencing depth, rarefaction of the sorted-subset datasets indicated that sequencing was incomplete. Clonotypes shared by all four sorted-subset donors showed higher generation probabilities than non-shared clonotypes. Sampling was restricted to blood, and TCR repertoires in tissues likely differ from the TCR repertoires found in blood. Because the study included a small number of donors, the genetic and exposure-history diversity represented was limited.

Healthy HIV-negative adults with no recently reported acute infections or vaccinations were included as donors. Only Caucasian adults living in Nashville, Tennessee, USA were represented among the donors. Magnetic negative selection was used to enrich CD4+ T cells, after which naive cells were positively selected on CD45RA and the negative fraction became the memory subset. After blood collection by leukapheresis, PBMCs were isolated using Ficoll-Histopaque density gradient centrifugation and then cryopreserved in the vapor phase of liquid nitrogen. Analytical flow cytometry was used to check the purity and quantity of every magnetically sorted T cell population. Genomic DNA was isolated from each sorted fraction and quantified by UV absorbance on a Nanodrop 2000c. This clone was seen a few times. Its antigen is currently not known. There are no base qualities to consult, and no much larger clone falls within one base.

TCR CDR3 regions were amplified from genomic DNA by multiplex PCR using the deep immunoSEQ assay. For each cell subset, the extracted genomic DNA was distributed evenly across all wells of several immunoSEQ 96-well plates, and each plate served as one replicate. For sorted subsets, each replicate PCR was loaded with about 0.2 ug genomic DNA, equivalent to some 27,000 T cell genomes. The purified libraries were quantified using a Qubit 3.0 fluorometer, sized with a Bioanalyzer 2100, and then quantified again using the KAPA Library Quantification kit. Every immunoSEQ 96-well plate was sequenced on a separate single-read 150-cycle Illumina NextSeq 550 flow cell. In the original analysis: The immunoSEQ output contained only junctional sequences without quality scores, so filtering could not match that applied to full-length reads. Sequences were annotated with PyIR, a Python wrapper for IgBLAST v1.9, and V/J genes and CDR3 were assigned using IMGT germline references. Reads with weak V/J assignments (E-value above 1e-6), missing CDR3, stop codons, out-of-frame junctions, or ambiguous translated residues were removed. V3J clonotypes were defined as sequences sharing an identical inferred V gene, J gene, and CDR3 amino acid sequence. Percentage overlap between repertoires was computed as shared unique clonotypes divided by the size of the smaller repertoire. Repertoire richness was assessed with RTK rarefaction, the Chao1 estimator, and Recon v2.1 estimates of unobserved clonotypes. Generation probabilities for all TCRbeta clonotypes obtained by the gDNA method from several donors were computed using OLGA. Sourced from immuneACCESS, this table was stored by TCRdb with only in-frame sequences that have V and J called. A share of the clones is absent; for the studies checked, an unresolved V gene accounts for under half, and the remainder has no known explanation. V and J calls plus clone size are reproduced from that table; the DNA served to infer D and trimming. For this sample the table gives roughly 2 million clones, of which roughly 94% were detected only once. 0.1% to 0.15% of the sample comes from the top ten.

Sequenced: naive CD4+ T cells sorted from blood. Reading the label with the study, this specimen's cell subset or site is: CD45RA+ positively selected. The source is a man younger than 30 in good health.

The CDR3: CASSLLGTAAYEQYF. The nucleotide sequence is given as TGCGCCAGCAGCCTCCTGGGGACGGCGGCCTACGAGCAGTACTTC. The V and J genes are TRBV4-1 and TRBJ2-7; the D element could tentatively be TRBD1 or TRBD2, as 5 bases agree for each. The cysteine opens and the phenylalanine closes a CDR3 of 15 amino acids. Only the CDR3 part of the read is kept: 45 bases, read in frame from the first base. From a lookup of the germline V gene, CDR1 and CDR2 are MGHRA and YSYEKL. V drops 4 bases and J drops 2 bases, leaving 15 bases in between.